This T cell receptor beta chain was observed in a study of CD8 T cells in ankylosing spondylitis. Points from the study as a whole: It was reported that disease-linked clones were significantly enriched in matched ankylosing spondylitis synovial fluid.

It was by quantitative 5'-RACE with molecular barcodes that TCR beta libraries were made. TCRdb independently ran MiXCR on the 5' RACE reads; one entry per CDR3 protein. The profile covers a few hundred thousand distinct CDR3 sequences, with around 18% appearing a single time and roughly 8% taken by the ten largest. This clonotype was observed a single time. Its specificity is unknown. V lost 3 bases and J lost 5; bases outside the gene matches: 6. The CDR3 sequence is 16 residues long. The germline V gene encodes CDR1 LGHDT and CDR2 YNNKEL (reference sequence). Sequences were obtained from blood, either unsorted or a sorted T cell fraction (not recorded which). This receptor was obtained from a male donor with ankylosing spondylitis or in good health (not recorded which). This sequence joins TRBV3-1 and TRBJ1-6, with 8 positions matching TRBD1. CDR3 sequence (DNA): TGTGCCAGCAGCCACGGTCAGGGGGCTAATAATTCACCCCTCCACTTT. Translating gives CASSHGQGANNSPLHF.